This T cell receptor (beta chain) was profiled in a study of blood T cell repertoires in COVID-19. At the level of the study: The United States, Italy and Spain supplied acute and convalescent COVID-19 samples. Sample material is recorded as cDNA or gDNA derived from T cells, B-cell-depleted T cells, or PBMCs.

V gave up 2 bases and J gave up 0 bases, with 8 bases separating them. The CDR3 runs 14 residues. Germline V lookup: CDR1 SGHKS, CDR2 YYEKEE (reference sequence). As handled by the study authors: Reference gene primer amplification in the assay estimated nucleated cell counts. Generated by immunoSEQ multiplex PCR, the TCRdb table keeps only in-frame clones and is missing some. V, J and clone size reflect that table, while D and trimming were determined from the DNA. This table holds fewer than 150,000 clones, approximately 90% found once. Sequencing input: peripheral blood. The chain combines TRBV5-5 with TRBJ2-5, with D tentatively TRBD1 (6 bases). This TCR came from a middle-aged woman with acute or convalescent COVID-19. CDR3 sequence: CASSFRDNQETQYF. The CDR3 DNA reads TGTGCCAGCAGCTTCCGGGACAACCAAGAGACCCAGTACTTC.